Each of the 13 T cell receptor beta chains below was sequenced from the same sample in a study of cytomegalovirus exposure and HLA in healthy donors. The PCR used 60 Vbeta and 13 Jbeta primers. Libraries were prepared by immunoSEQ multiplex PCR; TCRdb keeps only in-frame clonotypes and omits some of them. This sample contains roughly 55,000 clones. What was sequenced was PBMCs. The receptors stem from a man in his fifties or sixties in good health and CMV-seropositive.

The chain employs TRBV27 and TRBJ2-7, with D tentatively TRBD2 (6 bases). V was shortened by 4 bases and J by 0 bases, with 16 bases between the two germline ends. The CDR3 loop spans 16 amino acids. Looked up from germline, CDR1 is MNHEY and CDR2 is SMNVEV (reference sequence). For the CDR3, the DNA is TGTGCCAGCAGTTCGCCCGGCGGGGTTAGCTCCTACGAGCAGTACTTC. Translation gives CASSSPGGVSSYEQYF.

The gene calls are TRBV5-6 and TRBJ2-1, with 10 positions matching TRBD2. The CDR3 spans 16 residues. CDR1 and CDR2 (germline): SGHDT, YYEEEE. Germline trimming cut 4 bases from V and 6 bases from J; bases unmatched to any gene: 10. The CDR3 spells CASSAPGLAYANEQFF. The CDR3 region has the DNA TGTGCCAGCAGCGCCCCGGGACTAGCGTACGCCAATGAGCAGTTCTTC.

V is TRBV6-5 and J is TRBJ2-1, with a tentative D call TRBD2 (5 bases). Trimming shortened V by 5 bases and J by 6 bases, and 8 bases separated the two germline ends. In germline, CDR1 is MNHEY, CDR2 SVGAGI. The CDR3 extends over 12 amino acids. CDR3 residues: CASSSGRNEQFF. CDR3 in DNA: TGTGCCAGCAGTAGCGGTCGCAATGAGCAGTTCTTC.

This rearrangement joins TRBV5-4 to TRBJ2-3, with 12 bases aligning to TRBD2. CDR3 length: 18 residues. The germline V gene encodes CDR1 SGHNT and CDR2 YYREEE (reference sequence). J was trimmed by 0 bases and V by 6 bases; bases with no gene match: 11. The chain's CDR3 is CASTPGLAGPQSTDTQYF. The DNA for the CDR3 is TGTGCCAGCACCCCTGGACTAGCGGGGCCGCAGAGCACAGATACGCAGTATTTT.

The chain recombines TRBV10-3 with TRBJ2-7; D gene unclear. There are 11 residues in the CDR3. Trimming took 5 bases from V and 4 from J, leaving 6 bases between them. Germline CDR1 and CDR2: ENHRY and SYGVKD. In DNA, the CDR3 is TGTGCCATCAGTCCCAAATACGAGCAGTACTTC. Its protein product is CAISPKYEQYF.

The chain employs TRBV4-3 and TRBJ1-6; D is unresolved. The CDR3 totals 14 residues. CDR1 and CDR2 (germline): LGHNA, YSLEER. Trimming shortened V by 4 bases and J by 10 bases, and 14 bases separated the two germline ends. The CDR3 DNA follows: TGCGCCAGCAGCCCAAGGGAGGGCTCCTCACCCCTCCACTTT. Translating it yields CASSPREGSSPLHF.

The chain couples TRBV30 to TRBJ2-2; 8 nucleotides line up with TRBD1. Germline trimming cut 1 base from V and 7 bases from J; bases unmatched to any gene: 8. CDR1 and CDR2 from the germline V gene are GTSNPN and SVGIG (reference sequence). The CDR3 length is 15 residues. Here the CDR3 reads CAWSGGQGISGELFF. The CDR3 nucleotides read TGTGCCTGGAGTGGAGGACAGGGTATTAGCGGGGAGCTGTTTTTT.

V usage is TRBV7-2 and J usage is TRBJ1-6; 9 bases align to TRBD1. This CDR3 is built from 17 residues. Germline V CDR1 and CDR2: SGHTA, FQGNSA. V dropped 1 base and J dropped 5; count of bases not matched to a gene: 6. CDR3 nucleotide sequence: TGTGCCAGCAGCTTAGTGGAGGGGACAGGGAATAATTCACCCCTCCACTTT. Protein: CASSLVEGTGNNSPLHF.

The rearrangement joins TRBV14 to TRBJ2-3; TRBD2 aligns across 7 bases. Germline CDR1 SGHDN, CDR2 FVKESK. The ends lost 1 base at V and 9 bases at J; junction bases unmatched: 4. There are 13 residues in the CDR3. CDR3 sequence reads: CASSQGDYGTQYF. DNA of the CDR3: TGTGCCAGCAGCCAAGGGGACTATGGGACGCAGTATTTT.

The chain couples TRBV4-2 to TRBJ2-5, with 10 positions matching TRBD2. This CDR3 is 16 amino acids long. Per germline, CDR1 LGHNA and CDR2 YNFKEQ. The V gene end was trimmed by 0 bases and the J gene end by 5 bases; junction bases not matched to a gene: 6. Written as DNA, the CDR3 is TGTGCCAGCAGCCAAGACAGAAGCGGGGGGGCGGAGACCCAGTACTTC. Protein product: CASSQDRSGGAETQYF.

This chain uses TRBV11-1 with TRBJ2-1; possible D gene TRBD2, 7 bases. V was clipped by 8 bases and J by 2 bases, with 16 bases between them. The length of the CDR3 is 15 residues. The germline V gene encodes CDR1 SGHAT and CDR2 FQDESV (reference sequence). The CDR3 bases are TGTGCCAGCGGGGGCGGGGGCCGAACCTACAATGAGCAGTTCTTC. Residues: CASGGGGRTYNEQFF.

This rearrangement joins TRBV7-9 to TRBJ1-1, with D possibly TRBD1 on 5 matching bases. CDR3 length equals 12 residues. V was trimmed by 2 bases and J by 5 bases, leaving 6 bases between them. Germline lookup yields CDR1 SEHNR and CDR2 FQNEAQ (reference sequence). The CDR3 loop is CASSLSGTEAFF. The CDR3 DNA reads TGTGCCAGCAGCTTATCAGGGACTGAAGCTTTCTTT.

The rearrangement links TRBV11-1 to TRBJ1-6; 7 nucleotides agree with TRBD1. CDR1 is SGHAT, CDR2 FQDESV, per germline (reference sequence). After removal of 5 bases from V and 1 base from J, the junction contained 11 bases not matched to a gene. The CDR3 totals 18 residues. CDR3 loop: CASSPGTGEGSYNSPLHF. CDR3 DNA: TGTGCCAGCAGCCCCGGAACAGGGGAAGGATCCTATAATTCACCCCTCCACTTT.